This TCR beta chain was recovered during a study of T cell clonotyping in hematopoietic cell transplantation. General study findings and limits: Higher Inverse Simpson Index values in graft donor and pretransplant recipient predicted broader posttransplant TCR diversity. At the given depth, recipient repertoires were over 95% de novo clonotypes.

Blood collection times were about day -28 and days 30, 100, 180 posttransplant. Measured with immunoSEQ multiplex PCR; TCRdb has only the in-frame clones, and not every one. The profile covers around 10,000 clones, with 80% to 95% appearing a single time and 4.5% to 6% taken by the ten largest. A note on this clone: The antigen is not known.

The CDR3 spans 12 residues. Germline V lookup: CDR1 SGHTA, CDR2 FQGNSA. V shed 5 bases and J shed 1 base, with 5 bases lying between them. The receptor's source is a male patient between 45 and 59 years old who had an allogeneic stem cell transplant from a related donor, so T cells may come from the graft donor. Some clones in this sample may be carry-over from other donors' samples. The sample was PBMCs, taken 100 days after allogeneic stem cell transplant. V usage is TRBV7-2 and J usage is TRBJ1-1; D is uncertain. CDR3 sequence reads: CASSPRNTEAFF. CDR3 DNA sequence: TGTGCCAGCAGCCCTCGGAACACTGAAGCTTTCTTT.